This T cell receptor (beta chain) was captured in a study of response to subunit inactivated influenza vaccine. Study results and caveats: New T cells are recruited in small numbers by each seasonal influenza vaccination, according to the authors' suggestion.

TCRdb reprocessed the RT-PCR reads via MiXCR and lists one record per CDR3 protein. In the table there are 500,000 to 600,000 distinct CDR3 sequences, approximately 17% of which are singletons. J gave up 5 bases and V 0 bases, and 4 bases lay outside the gene matches. This CDR3 region has 16 residues. Germline-derived CDR1 and CDR2 are WNHNN and SYGVQD (reference sequence). In regard to this clonotype: As yet, its antigen is unknown.

The sequence was obtained from a man aged 45 to 75 who received an inactivated influenza vaccine. The rearrangement joins TRBV10-1 to TRBJ2-2, with TRBD1 identical over 9 bases. The specimen comprised CD4+ T cells sorted from PBMCs, sampled roughly 24 months after vaccination. This chain's CDR3 is CASSESPGQGTGELFF. CDR3 nucleotides: TGCGCCAGCAGTGAGTCCCCGGGACAGGGAACCGGGGAGCTGTTTTTT.